This TCR beta chain stems from a study of T cell changes during pregnancy in multiple sclerosis. Assay used: immunoSEQ multiplex PCR; TCRdb lists only in-frame clones, some missing. The data show roughly 99,000 clones, about 91% seen once. This CDR3 is 14 amino acids long. In germline, CDR1 is MNHNS, CDR2 SASEGT. V shed 4 bases and J 1 base; nucleotides not matched to a gene: 2. Sequences were derived from peripheral blood, sampled after pregnancy. The sequence was collected from a female donor in good health, enrolled as a control in a pregnancy study. This chain uses TRBV6-1 with TRBJ1-2, with 8 nucleotides matching TRBD1. CDR3 nucleotides: TGTGCCAGCAGTGCGGACAGGGTTAACTATGGCTACACCTTC. It encodes CASSADRVNYGYTF.